Sequencing of this T cell receptor beta chain was carried out in a study of blood T cell repertoires in COVID-19. Study-wide background: Whether acute or convalescent, the COVID-19 samples came from the United States, Italy and Spain. The cDNA or gDNA used as material had been derived from T cells, B-cell-depleted T cells, or PBMCs.

Authors' processing steps: Amplified reference gene primers provided the basis for estimating nucleated cell counts. Profiled with immunoSEQ multiplex PCR; TCRdb holds only in-frame clones, not every one. V and J calls and clone size are given by that table; D and trimming were obtained from the DNA. The sample records over 120,000 clones, 77% being singletons. This receptor was identified in a woman aged 50 to 60 with active or convalescent COVID-19. Sequencing was performed on peripheral blood.

The DNA for the CDR3 is TGTGCCAGCAGTCCGATCGGGGAAGTCTACACCTTC. Translation: CASSPIGEVYTF. The chain links TRBV6-6 to TRBJ1-2; D is uncertain. V was cut by 5 bases and J by 10 bases, with 14 bases left in between. The CDR3 totals 12 residues. Germline V gene data show CDR1 as MNHNY and CDR2 as SVGAGI (reference sequence).